The 2 T cell receptor beta chains below come from one sample, sequenced in a study of cytomegalovirus exposure and HLA in healthy donors (dated by TCRdb to 2017 to 2019). Libraries were prepared through the immunoSEQ multiplex PCR assay. TCRdb took over this immuneACCESS table, retaining in-frame rearrangements with V and J assigned. Such tables are incomplete; in checked studies, under half of the missing clones stem from an unresolved V gene, and the remainder is unexplained. Here the sample has approximately 280,000 clones; approximately 86% occur a single time. The top ten constitute more than 0.8% of the sample. Material for sequencing was PBMCs. Every receptor here comes from a woman between 18 and 29 years old in good health and CMV-seronegative.

The chain links TRBV7-9 to TRBJ2-7, with D tentatively TRBD1 (6 bases). Trimming left V 5 bases short and J 1 base short, with 15 bases between. The CDR3 extends over 15 amino acids. Germline CDR1 SEHNR, CDR2 FQNEAQ (reference sequence). CDR3 protein: CASSPAPRGSYEQYF. In DNA form, the CDR3 reads TGTGCCAGCAGCCCCGCCCCTAGGGGGTCCTACGAGCAGTACTTC.

The genes are TRBV14 and TRBJ2-7; TRBD1 is a possible D gene (6 bases). CDR3 length: 13 amino acids. V was pared by 10 bases and J by 0 bases, with 13 bases between. Germline lookup yields CDR1 SGHDN and CDR2 FVKESK. CDR3 in DNA: TGTGCCATAAAAACACAGGGCTCCTACGAGCAGTACTTC. Translating it yields CAIKTQGSYEQYF.